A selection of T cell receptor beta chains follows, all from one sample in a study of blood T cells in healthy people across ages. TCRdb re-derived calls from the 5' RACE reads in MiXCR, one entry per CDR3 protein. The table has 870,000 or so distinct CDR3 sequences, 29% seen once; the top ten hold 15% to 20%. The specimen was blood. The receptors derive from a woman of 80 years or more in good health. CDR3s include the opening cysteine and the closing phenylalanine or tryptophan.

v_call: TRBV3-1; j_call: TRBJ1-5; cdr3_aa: CASSQVRLPQHF
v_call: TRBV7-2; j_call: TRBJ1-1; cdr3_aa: CASSLVSGVNTEAFF
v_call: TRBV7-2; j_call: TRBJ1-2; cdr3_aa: CASSLTRDRGNNYGYTF
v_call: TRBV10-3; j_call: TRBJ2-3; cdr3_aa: CAISGDRGRADTQYF
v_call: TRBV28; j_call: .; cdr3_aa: CASTQLRGGVRETQYF
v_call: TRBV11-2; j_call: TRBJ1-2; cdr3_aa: CASSLTQGQDYGYTF
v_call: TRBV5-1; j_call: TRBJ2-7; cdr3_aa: CASSFPSGQSSEQYF
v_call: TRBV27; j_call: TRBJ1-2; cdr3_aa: CASSTGPNYGYTF
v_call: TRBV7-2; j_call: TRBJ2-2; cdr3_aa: CASSLREQGATAGELFF
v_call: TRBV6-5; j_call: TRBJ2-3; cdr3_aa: CASSYSAGTDYTQYF
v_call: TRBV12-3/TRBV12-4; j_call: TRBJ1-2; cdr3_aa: CASSKTVTYGYTF
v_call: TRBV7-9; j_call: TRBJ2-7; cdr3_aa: CASSSRAGTTYEQYF
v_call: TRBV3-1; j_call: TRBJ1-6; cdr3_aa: CASSQLPAAGSSYNSPLHF
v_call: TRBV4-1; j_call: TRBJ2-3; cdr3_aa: CASSQERPGTGTDTQYF
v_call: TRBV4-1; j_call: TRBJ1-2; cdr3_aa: CASSQTGLRGYTF
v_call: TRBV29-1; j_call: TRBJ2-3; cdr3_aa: CSVSPTGLGPDTQYF
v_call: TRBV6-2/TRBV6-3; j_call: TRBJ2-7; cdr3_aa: CASSKDRGEQYF
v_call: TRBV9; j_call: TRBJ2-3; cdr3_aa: CASSGDRGPSATDTQYF
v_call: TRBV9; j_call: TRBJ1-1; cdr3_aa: CASSVTYYRDRNTEAFF
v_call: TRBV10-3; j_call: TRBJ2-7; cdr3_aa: CAISESTTGTGDEQYF
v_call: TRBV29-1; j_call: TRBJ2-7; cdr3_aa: CSVDTGGVVYF
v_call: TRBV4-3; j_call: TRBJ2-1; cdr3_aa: CASSRQAQEQFF
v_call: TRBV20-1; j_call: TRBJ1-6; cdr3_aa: CSARDRQSPPHF